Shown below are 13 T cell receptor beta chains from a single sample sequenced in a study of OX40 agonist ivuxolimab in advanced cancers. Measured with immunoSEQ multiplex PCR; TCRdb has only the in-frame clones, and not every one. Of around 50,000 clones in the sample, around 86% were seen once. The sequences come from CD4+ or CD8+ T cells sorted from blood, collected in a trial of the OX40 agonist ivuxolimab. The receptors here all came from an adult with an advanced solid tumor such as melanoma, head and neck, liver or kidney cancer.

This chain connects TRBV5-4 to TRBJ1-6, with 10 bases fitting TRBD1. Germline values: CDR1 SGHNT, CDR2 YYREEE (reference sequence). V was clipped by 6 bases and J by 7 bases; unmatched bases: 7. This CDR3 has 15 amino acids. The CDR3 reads CASKDRGQGNSPLHF. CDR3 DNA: TGTGCCAGCAAAGACAGGGGGCAGGGGAATTCACCCCTCCACTTT.

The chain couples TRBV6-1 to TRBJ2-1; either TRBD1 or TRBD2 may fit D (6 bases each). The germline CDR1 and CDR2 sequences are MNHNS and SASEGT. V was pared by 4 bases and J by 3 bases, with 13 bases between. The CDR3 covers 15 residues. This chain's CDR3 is CASSGGGGFYNEQFF. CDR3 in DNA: TGTGCCAGCAGTGGAGGAGGGGGTTTCTACAATGAGCAGTTCTTC.

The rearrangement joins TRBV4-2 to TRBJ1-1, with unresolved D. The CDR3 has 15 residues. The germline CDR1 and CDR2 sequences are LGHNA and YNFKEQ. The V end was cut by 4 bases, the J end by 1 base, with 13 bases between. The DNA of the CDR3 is TGTGCCAGCAGCCTTACGATGGACGAGAACACTGAAGCTTTCTTT. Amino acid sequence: CASSLTMDENTEAFF.

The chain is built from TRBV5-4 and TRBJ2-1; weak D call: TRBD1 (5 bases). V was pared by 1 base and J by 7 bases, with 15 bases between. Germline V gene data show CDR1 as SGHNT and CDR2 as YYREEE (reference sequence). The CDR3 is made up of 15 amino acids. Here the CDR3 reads CASSLIGRVGNEQFF. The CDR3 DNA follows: TGTGCCAGCAGCTTGATAGGCAGGGTCGGAAATGAGCAGTTCTTC.

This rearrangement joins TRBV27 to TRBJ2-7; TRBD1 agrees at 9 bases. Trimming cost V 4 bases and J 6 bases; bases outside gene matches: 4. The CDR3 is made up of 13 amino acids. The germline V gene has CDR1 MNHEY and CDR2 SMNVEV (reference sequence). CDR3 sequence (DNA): TGTGCCAGCAGTTCCCCGGACAGGGGCGAGCAGTACTTC. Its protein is CASSSPDRGEQYF.

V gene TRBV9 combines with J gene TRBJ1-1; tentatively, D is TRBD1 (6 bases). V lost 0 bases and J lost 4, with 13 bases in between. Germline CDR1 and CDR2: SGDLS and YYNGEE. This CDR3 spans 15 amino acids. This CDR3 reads CASSVGVAGVTEAFF. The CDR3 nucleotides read TGTGCCAGCAGCGTAGGGGTGGCAGGGGTCACTGAAGCTTTCTTT.

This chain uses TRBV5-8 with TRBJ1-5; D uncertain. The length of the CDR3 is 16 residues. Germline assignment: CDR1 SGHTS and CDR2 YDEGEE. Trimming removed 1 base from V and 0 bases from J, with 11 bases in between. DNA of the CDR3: TGTGCCAGCAGCTTGATAGGGCTCAATAGCAATCAGCCCCAGCATTTT. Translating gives CASSLIGLNSNQPQHF.

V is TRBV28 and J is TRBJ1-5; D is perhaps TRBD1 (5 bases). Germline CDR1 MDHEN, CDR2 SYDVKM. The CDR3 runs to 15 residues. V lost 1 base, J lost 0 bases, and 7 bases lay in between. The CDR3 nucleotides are TGTGCCAGCAGTTTATCCGACAGTAGCAATCAGCCCCAGCATTTT. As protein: CASSLSDSSNQPQHF. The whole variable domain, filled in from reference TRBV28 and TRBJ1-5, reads DVKVTQSSRYLVKRTGEKVFLECVQDMDHENMFWYRQDPGLGLRLIYFSYDVKMKEKGDIPEGYSVSREKKERFSLILESASTNQTSMYLCASSLSDSSNQPQHFGDGTRLSIL.

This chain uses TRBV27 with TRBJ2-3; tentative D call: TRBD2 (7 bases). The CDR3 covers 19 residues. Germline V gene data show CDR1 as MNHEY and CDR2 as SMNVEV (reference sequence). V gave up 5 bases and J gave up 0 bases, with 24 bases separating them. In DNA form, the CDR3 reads TGTGCCAGCAGTCTCGCCGGGGGGCGCGGTGGGAAGAGCACAGATACGCAGTATTTT. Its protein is CASSLAGGRGGKSTDTQYF.

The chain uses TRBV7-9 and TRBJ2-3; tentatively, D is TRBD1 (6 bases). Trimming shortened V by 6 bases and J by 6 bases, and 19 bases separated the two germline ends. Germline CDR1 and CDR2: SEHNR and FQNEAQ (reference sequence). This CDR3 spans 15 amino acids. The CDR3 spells CASSSIGGRTDTQYF. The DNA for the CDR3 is TGTGCCAGCAGTTCTATAGGGGGAAGGACCGATACGCAGTATTTT.

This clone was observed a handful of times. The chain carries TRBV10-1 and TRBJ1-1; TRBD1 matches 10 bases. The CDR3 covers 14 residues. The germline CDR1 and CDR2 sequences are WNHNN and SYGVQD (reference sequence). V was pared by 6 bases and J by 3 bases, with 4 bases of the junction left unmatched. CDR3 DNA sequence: TGCGCCAGCAGCCGGGACAGGGGATACACTGAAGCTTTCTTT. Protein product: CASSRDRGYTEAFF.

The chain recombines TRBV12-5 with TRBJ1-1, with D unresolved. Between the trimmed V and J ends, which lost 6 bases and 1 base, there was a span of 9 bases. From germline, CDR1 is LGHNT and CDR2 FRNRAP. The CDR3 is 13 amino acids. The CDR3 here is CASGKGSNTEAFF. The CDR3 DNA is TGTGCTAGTGGGAAAGGGTCGAACACTGAAGCTTTCTTT.

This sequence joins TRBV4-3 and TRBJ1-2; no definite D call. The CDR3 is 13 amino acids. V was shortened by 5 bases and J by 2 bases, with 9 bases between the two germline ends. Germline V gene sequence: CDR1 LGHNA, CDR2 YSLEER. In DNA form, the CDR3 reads TGCGCCAGCAGCTCGGTCCTAAACTATGGCTACACCTTC. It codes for CASSSVLNYGYTF.